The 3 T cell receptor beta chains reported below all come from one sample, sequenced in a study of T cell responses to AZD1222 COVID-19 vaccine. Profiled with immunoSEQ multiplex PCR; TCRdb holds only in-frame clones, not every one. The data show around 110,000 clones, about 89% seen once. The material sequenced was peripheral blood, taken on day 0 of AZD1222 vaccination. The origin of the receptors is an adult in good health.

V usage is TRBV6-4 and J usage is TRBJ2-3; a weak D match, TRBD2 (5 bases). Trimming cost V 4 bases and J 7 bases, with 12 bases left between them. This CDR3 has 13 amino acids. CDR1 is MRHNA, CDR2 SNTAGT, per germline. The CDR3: CASSGSEGNTQYF. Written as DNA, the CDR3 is TGTGCCAGCAGTGGTAGCGAGGGAAATACGCAGTATTTT.

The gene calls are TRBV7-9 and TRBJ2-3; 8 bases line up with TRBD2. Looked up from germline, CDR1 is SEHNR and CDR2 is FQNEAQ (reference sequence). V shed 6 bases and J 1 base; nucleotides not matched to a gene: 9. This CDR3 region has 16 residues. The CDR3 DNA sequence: TGTGCCAGCAGGGCTAAGCGGGAGAGGGGCACAGATACGCAGTATTTT. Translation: CASRAKRERGTDTQYF.

The CDR3 sequence: CASSLVGTSGVYNEQFF. DNA of the CDR3: TGTGCCAGCAGCTTGGTTGGGACTAGCGGAGTCTACAATGAGCAGTTCTTC. V is TRBV5-4 and J is TRBJ2-1; 11 bases are a match to TRBD2. CDR1 and CDR2 (germline): SGHNT, YYREEE (reference sequence). The CDR3 is 17 residues long. Trimming cost V 0 bases and J 3 bases; bases outside gene matches: 5.